The 13 T cell receptor beta chains reported below all come from one sample, sequenced in a study of T-cell memory formation after mild COVID-19. TCRdb redid the calling of the 5' RACE reads with MiXCR, one entry per CDR3 protein. The profile shows more than 400,000 distinct CDR3 sequences, about 18% of them singletons. Sequencing was done on a sample of PBMCs or a T cell subset sorted from them (not recorded which). The source of these receptors is an adult woman who had mild COVID-19 (a few samples of this study predate the infection). Cell type and time point are not known.

This clonotype showed up just a few times. The gene calls are TRBV24-1 and TRBJ2-1; weak D call: TRBD1 (6 bases). CDR1 KGHDR and CDR2 SFDVKD come from the germline V gene. This CDR3 region has 17 residues. V was pared by 6 bases and J by 0 bases, with 17 bases between. CDR3 residues: CATSPGHTISSYNEQFF. CDR3 nucleotides: TGTGCCACCAGTCCGGGACACACAATTAGCTCCTACAATGAGCAGTTCTTC.

The chain carries TRBV5-1 and TRBJ2-3, with 9 bases matching TRBD2. This CDR3 is built from 17 residues. The J segment lost 0 bases and the V segment lost 0 bases, leaving 5 bases of the junction unmatched. Germline V CDR1 and CDR2: SGHRS, YFSETQ. The CDR3: CASSLGPSGTSTDTQYF. The CDR3 region has the DNA TGCGCCAGCAGCTTGGGCCCTAGCGGGACTAGCACAGATACGCAGTATTTT. Full variable domain (missing parts from reference TRBV5-1 and TRBJ2-3): KAGVTQTPRYLIKTRGQQVTLSCSPISGHRSVSWYQQTPGQGLQFLFEYFSETQRNKGNFPGRFSGRQFSNSRSEMNVSTLELGDSALYLCASSLGPSGTSTDTQYFGPGTRLTVL.

This clonotype has just a few counts. As DNA, the CDR3 is TGTGCCAGCAGTCCGAACAGGGCCGGAAACATTCAGTACTTC. It specifies CASSPNRAGNIQYF. The gene calls are TRBV6-1 and TRBJ2-4; D might be TRBD1 (6 bases). This CDR3 is 14 amino acids long. Germline lookup yields CDR1 MNHNS and CDR2 SASEGT. Trimming left V 5 bases short and J 6 bases short, with 14 bases between.

The chain employs TRBV9 and TRBJ2-3; D may be TRBD2 (6 bases). Per the germline V gene, CDR1 is SGDLS and CDR2 is YYNGEE. The ends were cut back, 4 bases at V and 5 bases at J, with 17 bases in the middle. The CDR3 runs to 15 residues. The chain's CDR3 is CASSPDGGREDTQYF. The CDR3 DNA reads TGTGCCAGCAGCCCGGACGGGGGACGGGAAGATACGCAGTATTTT. The whole variable domain, filled in from reference TRBV9 and TRBJ2-3, reads DSGVTQTPKHLITATGQRVTLRCSPRSGDLSVYWYQQSLDQGLQFLIQYYNGEERAKGNILERFSAQQFPDLHSELNLSSLELGDSALYFCASSPDGGREDTQYFGPGTRLTVL.

The chain links TRBV11-2 to TRBJ2-5; the D is unclear. From germline, CDR1 is SGHAT and CDR2 FQNNGV. The CDR3 spans 16 residues. The V gene lost 10 bases and the J gene lost 2 bases, with 23 bases spanning the gap. The CDR3 spells CATTLDPGGEQETQYF. In nucleotides, the CDR3 is TGTGCCACTACGCTCGACCCGGGCGGCGAACAAGAGACCCAGTACTTC.

On this clonotype itself: A read error may account for a junction end that differs from germline. The chain combines TRBV7-9 with TRBJ1-1; 7 nucleotides line up with TRBD1. Germline V gives CDR1 SEHNR, CDR2 FQNEAQ (reference sequence). The CDR3 sequence is 14 residues long. The DNA of the CDR3 is TGTTCCAGCAGCTTAGCAGGGGGAGACACTGAAGCTTTCTTT. Encoded protein: CSSSLAGGDTEAFF.

V and J are TRBV3-1 and TRBJ1-1; tentative D call: TRBD1 (5 bases). This CDR3 contains 17 residues. CDR1 and CDR2 (germline): LGHDT, YNNKEL (reference sequence). Trimming took 1 base from V and 6 from J, leaving 21 bases between them. CDR3 sequence: CASSQGIGGYGGAEAFF. The DNA for the CDR3 is TGTGCCAGCAGCCAAGGGATAGGCGGGTACGGGGGGGCTGAAGCTTTCTTT.

This clonotype has just a few counts. The rearrangement joins TRBV9 to TRBJ2-1, with TRBD2 identical over 8 bases. The germline V gene has CDR1 SGDLS and CDR2 YYNGEE. The CDR3 consists of 20 residues. Losses at the gene ends were 3 bases for V and 4 bases for J; bases not matched to a gene: 21. CDR3 amino acids: CASSAPPGHQTGGKYNEQFF. As DNA, the CDR3 is TGTGCCAGCAGCGCTCCTCCGGGACATCAGACGGGGGGGAAATACAATGAGCAGTTCTTC.

Notes on this clonotype: A read error may account for a junction end that differs from germline. The rearrangement links TRBV7-2 to TRBJ1-1; 8 positions match TRBD1. The CDR3 sequence is 14 residues long. The germline V gene encodes CDR1 SGHTA and CDR2 FQGNSA. Here the CDR3 DNA reads TGTGCCAGCAGCTTCGGACAGGGTCGGACTGAAGCTTTATTT. Translation: CASSFGQGRTEALF.

The gene calls are TRBV5-1 and TRBJ2-1; D is uncertain. The germline V and J ends were trimmed by 0 bases and 1 base, with 23 bases remaining between them. Germline loops: CDR1 SGHRS, CDR2 YFSETQ. This CDR3 region has 20 residues. The CDR3 sequence: CASSLVLQDRPLISYNEQFF. For the CDR3, the DNA is TGCGCCAGCAGCTTGGTCCTACAAGACCGGCCCCTTATTTCCTACAATGAGCAGTTCTTC. Variable domain in full (rest from reference TRBV5-1 and TRBJ2-1): KAGVTQTPRYLIKTRGQQVTLSCSPISGHRSVSWYQQTPGQGLQFLFEYFSETQRNKGNFPGRFSGRQFSNSRSEMNVSTLELGDSALYLCASSLVLQDRPLISYNEQFFGPGTRLTVL.

The gene calls are TRBV3-1 and TRBJ2-1, with TRBD2 matching 8 bases. The length of the CDR3 is 14 residues. Per germline, CDR1 LGHDT and CDR2 YNNKEL (reference sequence). The trim removed 1 base at V and 9 bases at J, leaving 5 bases unmatched. CDR3 residues: CASSQGGTRSEQFF. The CDR3 nucleotides read TGTGCCAGCAGCCAAGGTGGGACTAGGAGTGAGCAGTTCTTC.

This clonotype was counted only a few times. This chain links TRBV25-1 with TRBJ1-4; TRBD1 agrees at 7 bases. Germline V lookup: CDR1 MGHDK, CDR2 SYGVNS. Trimming removed 3 bases from V and 14 bases from J; junction bases left unmatched: 15. The CDR3 consists of 15 residues. In nucleotides, the CDR3 is TGTGCCAGCAGTGAGTTGTCAGGGGGATTACCATTGCTGTTTTTT. Encoded protein: CASSELSGGLPLLFF.

There are a few counts of this clonotype. The chain employs TRBV5-1 and TRBJ2-3; 12 bases are a match to TRBD2. The V segment lost 2 bases and the J segment 2 bases; nucleotides outside the gene matches: 9. Germline V gene sequence: CDR1 SGHRS, CDR2 YFSETQ. The CDR3 totals 18 residues. CDR3 protein: CASSFPSSGGANTDTQYF. CDR3 nucleotides: TGCGCCAGCAGCTTCCCTTCTAGCGGGGGGGCAAACACAGATACGCAGTATTTT.